The rows below give T cell receptor beta chains drawn from one sample of a study of technical replicates of blood from a handful of donors. Using immunoSEQ multiplex PCR, the repertoire was profiled, and TCRdb retains in-frame clones only, with some absent. The sample lists around 67,000 clones; 95% were seen once. Sequences were obtained from T cells isolated from PBMCs. The receptors originated from a human donor in good health. The CDR3 runs from the conserved cysteine through the conserved F or W. The D gene is left open where the match is weak. Where a row states a size, it is once, few, many or the class of an expanded clone; other rows omit it.

J: TRBJ2-5
V: TRBV6-1
size: NA
D: NA
CDR3: CASSTRGGEETQYF
DNA: TGTGCCAGCAGTACCCGAGGGGGTGAAGAGACCCAGTACTTC

J: TRBJ1-5
V: TRBV16
size: NA
D: TRBD1
CDR3: CASSPTGGGWVADQPQHF
DNA: TGTGCCAGCAGCCCGACAGGGGGCGGTTGGGTAGCGGATCAGCCCCAGCATTTT

J: TRBJ1-2
V: TRBV28
size: NA
D: NA
CDR3: CASSLVGQKEYGYTF
DNA: TGTGCCAGCAGTTTGGTAGGACAGAAGGAGTATGGCTACACCTTC

J: TRBJ1-1
V: TRBV7-9
size: few
D: NA
CDR3: CASSLALDIMNTEAFF
DNA: TGTGCCAGCAGCTTAGCTTTGGACATCATGAACACTGAAGCTTTCTTT

J: TRBJ1-2
V: TRBV6-4
size: NA
D: TRBD1
CDR3: CASSDQSTGGWYGYTF
DNA: TGTGCCAGCAGTGACCAATCAACAGGGGGCTGGTATGGCTACACCTTC

J: TRBJ1-1
V: TRBV11-3
size: once
D: NA
CDR3: CASSLRTAQAFF
DNA: TGTGCCAGCAGCCTCAGGACAGCCCAAGCTTTCTTT

J: TRBJ1-1
V: TRBV5-1
size: few
D: NA
CDR3: CASNPLSTLEAFF
DNA: TGCGCCAGCAATCCGTTGAGCACCCTGGAAGCTTTCTTT

J: TRBJ1-4
V: TRBV5-1
size: NA
D: NA
CDR3: CASSQAGATNEKLFF
DNA: TGCGCCAGCAGCCAAGCAGGGGCTACTAATGAAAAACTGTTTTTT

J: TRBJ1-1
V: TRBV29-1
size: NA
D: TRBD1
CDR3: CSGATGIAEAFF
DNA: TGCAGCGGGGCGACAGGGATTGCTGAAGCTTTCTTT

J: TRBJ2-5
V: TRBV29-1
size: NA
D: NA
CDR3: CSVGVGGGGETQYF
DNA: TGCAGCGTGGGGGTCGGGGGAGGAGGAGAGACCCAGTACTTC

J: TRBJ2-7
V: TRBV6-6
size: NA
D: NA
CDR3: CASSYEEAVYEQYF
DNA: TGTGCCAGCAGTTACGAGGAGGCGGTCTACGAGCAGTACTTC

J: TRBJ2-3
V: TRBV10-3
size: NA
D: TRBD2
CDR3: CAIGTSGTDTQYF
DNA: TGTGCCATCGGGACTAGCGGAACAGATACGCAGTATTTT

J: TRBJ1-1
V: TRBV6-1
size: NA
D: TRBD1
CDR3: CASSGDRGRDLWIADTEAFF
DNA: TGTGCCAGCAGTGGAGACAGGGGGCGAGATCTCTGGATCGCGGACACTGAAGCTTTCTTT

J: TRBJ2-7
V: TRBV6-1
size: NA
D: NA
CDR3: CASRGGSEQYF
DNA: TGTGCCAGCAGAGGGGGATCCGAGCAGTACTTC

J: TRBJ2-7
V: TRBV28
size: NA
D: NA
CDR3: CASSLMQNYEQYF
DNA: TGTGCCAGCAGTTTAATGCAGAACTACGAGCAGTACTTC

J: TRBJ1-4
V: TRBV29-1
size: NA
D: TRBD1
CDR3: CSVEAPRGTGGKLFF
DNA: TGCAGCGTTGAAGCTCCCCGGGGGACAGGGGGAAAACTGTTTTTT

J: TRBJ2-1
V: TRBV2
size: NA
D: NA
CDR3: CASSVYPPETVDLTAYNEQFF
DNA: TGTGCCAGCAGTGTGTATCCCCCAGAGACAGTAGACCTAACCGCCTACAATGAGCAGTTCTTC

J: TRBJ2-4
V: TRBV19
size: NA
D: TRBD2
CDR3: CASSISSLAGGLAKNIQYF
DNA: TGTGCCAGTAGTATTTCGTCGCTAGCGGGAGGGCTAGCCAAAAACATTCAGTACTTC

J: TRBJ1-5
V: TRBV11-2
size: NA
D: NA
CDR3: CASSSGHQYSNQPQHF
DNA: TGTGCCAGCAGCTCCGGACACCAATATAGCAATCAGCCCCAGCATTTT

J: TRBJ2-1
V: TRBV5-4
size: NA
D: NA
CDR3: CASSLAWANNEQFF
DNA: TGTGCCAGCAGCTTGGCTTGGGCAAACAATGAGCAGTTCTTC

J: TRBJ2-1
V: TRBV5-1
size: NA
D: TRBD2
CDR3: CASSQTSASSYNEQFF
DNA: TGCGCCAGCAGCCAGACTAGCGCCAGCTCCTACAATGAGCAGTTCTTC

J: TRBJ2-3
V: TRBV5-1
size: NA
D: TRBD2
CDR3: CASSLVLAGNTDTQYF
DNA: TGCGCCAGCAGCTTGGTGCTAGCGGGCAACACAGATACGCAGTATTTT

J: TRBJ1-6
V: TRBV28
size: once
D: NA
CDR3: CASSSPSPGGVLHF
DNA: TGTGCCAGCAGTTCCCCCAGCCCTGGAGGGGTCCTCCACTTT

J: TRBJ2-7
V: TRBV4-1
size: NA
D: TRBD1
CDR3: CASSQGDRDPSLEQYF
DNA: TGCGCCAGCAGCCAGGGTGACAGGGATCCTTCTCTCGAGCAGTACTTC

J: TRBJ2-1
V: TRBV11-3
size: NA
D: TRBD2
CDR3: CASSLSPGLAGLYNEQFF
DNA: TGTGCCAGCAGCTTGTCCCCCGGGCTAGCGGGATTATACAATGAGCAGTTCTTC

J: TRBJ1-2
V: TRBV6-6
size: NA
D: TRBD1
CDR3: CASSYSRDRRLYGYTF
DNA: TGTGCCAGCAGTTACTCCCGGGACAGGCGACTTTATGGCTACACCTTC

J: TRBJ1-2
V: TRBV5-4
size: NA
D: NA
CDR3: CASRRGYNYGYTF
DNA: TGTGCCAGCAGACGGGGATATAACTATGGCTACACCTTC